One sample yielded the 27 T cell receptor beta chains listed below, sequenced in a study of cytomegalovirus exposure and HLA in healthy donors. Amplification used 60 Vbeta primers and 13 Jbeta primers. TCRdb's copy holds only in-frame clones and misses some; the assay was immunoSEQ multiplex PCR. This sample has under 200,000 clones, with over 9.5% found just once. Sequenced material: PBMCs. These receptors originate from a man over 45 in good health and CMV-seropositive.

This clone was observed a few times. DNA for the CDR3: TGCGCCAGCAGCCAGGAACCTACAGGGGGAAGTGGTAATTCACCCCTCCACTTT. Its translation: CASSQEPTGGSGNSPLHF. This chain uses TRBV4-3 with TRBJ1-6, with TRBD1 matching 8 bases. The germline CDR1 and CDR2 sequences are LGHNA and YSLEER. The trim removed 3 bases at V and 6 bases at J, leaving 13 bases unmatched. The CDR3 loop spans 18 amino acids.

The V call is TRBV12-5, the J call TRBJ1-2; a possible D gene is TRBD1 (5 bases). V dropped 1 base and J dropped 4 bases, with 10 bases sitting between them. The CDR3 length is 14 residues. Germline V gene lookup returns CDR1 LGHNT and CDR2 FRNRAP. CDR3 nucleotide sequence: TGTGCTAGTGGTTTGGCAAGGCAGGGCTATGGCTACACCTTC. Translation gives CASGLARQGYGYTF. Together with reference TRBV12-5 and TRBJ1-2, the CDR3 gives the full variable domain: DARVTQTPRHKVTEMGQEVTMRCQPILGHNTVFWYRQTMMQGLELLAYFRNRAPLDDSGMPKDRFSAEMPDATLATLKIQPSEPRDSAVYFCASGLARQGYGYTFGSGTRLTVV.

This clone was seen a handful of times. V gene TRBV7-9 combines with J gene TRBJ2-7, with 8 bases lining up with TRBD1. There are 15 residues in the CDR3. Germline values: CDR1 SEHNR, CDR2 FQNEAQ (reference sequence). V lost 1 base to trimming and J lost 3 bases; unmatched junction nucleotides: 5. The CDR3 sequence is CASSLVSGQVYEQYF. CDR3 DNA sequence: TGTGCCAGCAGCTTAGTTTCGGGACAGGTCTACGAGCAGTACTTC.

This clone was seen once. The chain is built from TRBV27 and TRBJ2-7, with a weak D call TRBD2 (6 bases). The germline gives CDR1 MNHEY, CDR2 SMNVEV (reference sequence). This CDR3 contains 14 residues. V was pared by 5 bases and J by 4 bases, with 15 bases between. CDR3: CASSAAGRRYEQYV. The CDR3 coding sequence is TGTGCCAGCAGTGCGGCGGGACGGAGGTACGAGCAGTACGTC.

There are a few counts of this clone. This chain links TRBV18 with TRBJ1-3; tentatively, D is TRBD1 (5 bases). Germline V gene sequence: CDR1 KGHSH, CDR2 LQKENI. V was trimmed by 6 bases and J by 0 bases, leaving 15 bases between them. This CDR3 has 16 amino acids. Here the CDR3 DNA reads TGTGCCAGCTCCCTGACAGCACAGAGCTCTGGAAACACCATATATTTT. As protein: CASSLTAQSSGNTIYF. Supplemented by reference TRBV18 and TRBJ1-3, the full variable domain reads NAGVMQNPRHLVRRRGQEARLRCSPMKGHSHVYWYRQLPEEGLKFMVYLQKENIIDESGMPKERFSAEFPKEGPSILRIQQVVRGDSAAYFCASSLTAQSSGNTIYFGEGSWLTVV.

This clone was found a few times. The chain combines TRBV5-6 with TRBJ1-2; 9 positions match TRBD1. CDR3 length: 14 residues. J lost 7 bases, V lost 4 bases, and 8 bases had no gene match. Germline values: CDR1 SGHDT, CDR2 YYEEEE. The CDR3 nucleotides read TGTGCCAGCAGCCGAGACAGGGGGTCTGGTGGCTACACCTTC. Its translation is CASSRDRGSGGYTF.

The V and J genes are TRBV28 and TRBJ1-6, with 9 bases matching TRBD1. V shed 3 bases, J shed 5 bases, and the junction held 5 bases outside the gene matches. The V gene's germline CDR1 is MDHEN and CDR2 SYDVKM. The CDR3 extends over 16 amino acids. The CDR3 region has the DNA TGTGCCAGCAGTTTCCCACAGGGGGCGAATAATTCACCCCTCCACTTT. Its translation: CASSFPQGANNSPLHF.

This clone turned up a few times. CDR3 sequence: CASSQGGAWNTEAFF. CDR3 sequence (DNA): TGTGCCAGCAGCCAAGGGGGCGCGTGGAACACTGAAGCTTTCTTT. J is TRBJ1-1 and V is TRBV7-2; TRBD1 matches at 7 bases. CDR1 and CDR2 from the germline V gene are SGHTA and FQGNSA. J was trimmed by 1 base and V by 5 bases; bases with no gene match: 7. The CDR3 loop spans 15 amino acids.

This chain uses TRBV10-2 with TRBJ2-7; the match to TRBD1 covers 10 bases. The V segment lost 5 bases and the J segment 5 bases; nucleotides outside the gene matches: 9. Per germline, CDR1 WSHSY and CDR2 SAAADI. This CDR3 is built from 15 residues. CDR3 residues: CASSKGQGGVHEQYF. In nucleotides, the CDR3 is TGCGCCAGCAGTAAAGGACAGGGGGGGGTCCACGAGCAGTACTTC.

The V and J genes are TRBV19 and TRBJ1-2; D remains ambiguous. V was trimmed by 5 bases and J by 4 bases, leaving 11 bases between them. CDR1 and CDR2 (germline): LNHDA, SQIVND (reference sequence). The CDR3 length is 13 residues. CDR3 coding DNA: TGTGCCAGTAGTCCTCGCGCGGGCTATGGCTACACCTTC. As protein: CASSPRAGYGYTF. The full variable domain, with the rest looked up from reference TRBV19 and TRBJ1-2, is DGGITQSPKYLFRKEGQNVTLSCEQNLNHDAMYWYRQDPGQGLRLIYYSQIVNDFQKGDIAEGYSVSREKKESFPLTVTSAQKNPTAFYLCASSPRAGYGYTFGSGTRLTVV.

V and J are TRBV5-5 and TRBJ2-2; 8 bases match TRBD2. V lost 3 bases, J lost 5 bases, and 9 bases stayed unmatched. Germline lookup yields CDR1 SGHKS and CDR2 YYEKEE (reference sequence). The CDR3 is 16 residues long. CDR3 in DNA: TGTGCCAGCAGCTCCTATGGCGGGGGGACTACCGGGGAGCTGTTTTTT. It yields the protein CASSSYGGGTTGELFF.

The chain employs TRBV5-1 and TRBJ2-2; 11 bases match TRBD2. Germline CDR1 and CDR2: SGHRS and YFSETQ. CDR3 size: 16 residues. The ends lost 3 bases at V and 5 bases at J; junction bases unmatched: 6. The CDR3 nucleotides read TGCGCCAGCAGCTCCGGGACTAGCGGACCGACCGGGGAGCTGTTTTTT. This codes for CASSSGTSGPTGELFF.

In this sample, this clone turned up a few times. The chain employs TRBV6-5 and TRBJ2-5; TRBD2 matches at 7 bases. Germline V gene sequence: CDR1 MNHEY, CDR2 SVGAGI. This CDR3 has 14 residues. V dropped 4 bases and J dropped 5; count of bases not matched to a gene: 7. The CDR3 sequence: CASSSRGGWETQYF. CDR3 bases: TGTGCCAGCAGTTCCCGGGGAGGGTGGGAGACCCAGTACTTC.

This chain joins TRBV7-2 and TRBJ1-5, with 10 bases fitting TRBD1. Germline CDR1 is SGHTA and CDR2 is FQGNSA. This CDR3 spans 14 amino acids. V dropped 5 bases and J dropped 6; count of bases not matched to a gene: 4. The CDR3 sequence is CASSPTGGLQPQHF. DNA of the CDR3: TGTGCCAGCAGCCCGACAGGGGGCCTTCAGCCCCAGCATTTT.

Note on this clone: One end of the junction fails to match germline, which may point to a read error. This sequence joins TRBV5-6 and TRBJ1-2, with 10 positions matching TRBD1. This CDR3 has 14 residues. Looked up from germline, CDR1 is SGHDT and CDR2 is YYEEEE. Here the CDR3 reads CASRLDRGVNGYTF. The CDR3 bases are TGTGCCAGCAGATTGGACAGGGGGGTGAATGGCTACACCTTC.

V gene TRBV6-1 combines with J gene TRBJ1-2, with D hard to call. This CDR3 is built from 11 residues. CDR1 and CDR2 from the germline V gene are MNHNS and SASEGT. Trimming took 5 bases from V and 7 from J, leaving 8 bases between them. The CDR3 loop reads CASSPNGGYTF. In nucleotides, the CDR3 is TGTGCCAGCAGTCCTAATGGTGGCTACACCTTC.

In this sample, this clone turned up a few times. This chain uses TRBV5-1 with TRBJ1-5, with a tentative D call TRBD1 (6 bases). The CDR3 extends over 16 amino acids. Germline CDR1 is SGHRS and CDR2 is YFSETQ. V was cut by 5 bases and J by 7 bases, with 22 bases left in between. This chain's CDR3 is CASRREPGDGIQPQHF. The CDR3 DNA reads as TGCGCCAGCAGGCGCGAACCAGGGGACGGCATACAGCCCCAGCATTTT.

This clone occurred a few times. The sample holds other DNA sequences that translate to the same CDR3. The V and J genes are TRBV4-3 and TRBJ1-2; D call uncertain. This CDR3 has 14 amino acids. V was cut by 0 bases and J by 7 bases, with 12 bases left in between. Germline CDR1 LGHNA, CDR2 YSLEER. The DNA for the CDR3 is TGCGCCAGCAGCCAAGATCGAGGGCCAGGTGGCTACACCTTC. Its protein is CASSQDRGPGGYTF.

V usage is TRBV9 and J usage is TRBJ2-2; 8 bases are a match to TRBD2. The V gene's germline CDR1 is SGDLS and CDR2 YYNGEE. V lost 4 bases to trimming and J lost 7 bases; unmatched junction nucleotides: 9. There are 15 residues in the CDR3. CDR3 sequence: CASSPRGGQNGELFF. CDR3 coding DNA: TGTGCCAGCAGCCCCCGGGGGGGCCAAAACGGGGAGCTGTTTTTT.

This clone was counted only a few times. The gene calls are TRBV7-2 and TRBJ1-2; a possible D gene is TRBD1 (6 bases). CDR1 is SGHTA, CDR2 FQGNSA, per germline. Trimming shortened V by 6 bases and J by 8 bases, and 16 bases separated the two germline ends. The CDR3 spans 13 residues. CDR3 sequence (DNA): TGTGCCAGCAGGGACAGCCTCCTAGGCGGCTACACCTTC. Protein sequence: CASRDSLLGGYTF.

This clone occurred a few times. The V call is TRBV15, the J call TRBJ2-7; 11 nucleotides agree with TRBD2. Trimming cost V 4 bases and J 3 bases; bases outside gene matches: 8. Germline V gene data show CDR1 as LNHNV and CDR2 as YYDKDF (reference sequence). CDR3 length equals 16 residues. CDR3 residues: CATSIGGTSGIYEQYF. In DNA, the CDR3 is TGTGCCACCAGCATAGGTGGGACTAGCGGCATCTACGAGCAGTACTTC.

This clone has more than one count but fewer than ten. The chain uses TRBV7-9 and TRBJ1-2; D unclear. The CDR3 extends over 14 amino acids. Germline V gene data show CDR1 as SEHNR and CDR2 as FQNEAQ (reference sequence). Trimming removed 1 base from V and 3 bases from J, with 9 bases in between. CDR3 sequence (DNA): TGTGCCAGCAGCTTAGATGACGGGTACTATGGCTACACCTTC. It specifies CASSLDDGYYGYTF. The whole variable domain, remainder taken from reference TRBV7-9 and TRBJ1-2, is DTGVSQNPRHKITKRGQNVTFRCDPISEHNRLYWYRQTLGQGPEFLTYFQNEAQLEKSRLLSDRFSAERPKGSFSTLEIQRTEQGDSAMYLCASSLDDGYYGYTFGSGTRLTVV.

This clone was counted between two and nine times. The V call is TRBV4-1, the J call TRBJ1-6; 7 nucleotides line up with TRBD1. V gave up 1 base and J gave up 7 bases; unmatched junction bases: 13. This CDR3 comprises 18 residues. In germline, CDR1 is MGHRA, CDR2 YSYEKL. The CDR3 sequence is CASSQASLSGQKNSPLHF. The CDR3 nucleotides read TGCGCCAGCAGCCAAGCTTCTCTTTCGGGACAGAAAAATTCACCCCTCCACTTT.

The chain carries TRBV11-3 and TRBJ2-1; tentatively, D is TRBD2 (6 bases). From germline, CDR1 is SGHNT and CDR2 YENEEA. CDR3 size: 14 residues. The germline V and J ends were trimmed by 5 bases and 7 bases, with 15 bases remaining between them. The DNA of the CDR3 is TGTGCCAGCAGCATCGGGGGATCAGGGAATGAGCAGTTCTTC. Translating gives CASSIGGSGNEQFF.

This clone has more than one count but fewer than ten. CDR3 sequence: CASSLQGISNQPQHF. The DNA for the CDR3 is TGTGCCAGCAGTTTACAGGGTATTAGCAATCAGCCCCAGCATTTT. This sequence joins TRBV6-5 and TRBJ1-5; the D gene is possibly TRBD1 (6 bases). CDR3 length: 15 amino acids. V lost 4 bases, J lost 0 bases, and 10 bases lay in between. Germline V CDR1 and CDR2: MNHEY, SVGAGI.

The CDR3 DNA reads as TGTGCCAGCAGCTTAGAGCCATGGGTCTGGACAAGAGGCTCCTACAATGAGCAGTTCTTC. Its translation is CASSLEPWVWTRGSYNEQFF. The chain combines TRBV11-3 with TRBJ2-1; a possible D gene is TRBD1 (5 bases). The CDR3 covers 20 residues. Germline V gene data show CDR1 as SGHNT and CDR2 as YENEEA. Trimming shortened V by 0 bases and J by 0 bases, and 21 bases separated the two germline ends. The full variable domain, its missing parts supplied by reference TRBV11-3 and TRBJ2-1, is EAGVVQSPRYKIIEKKQPVAFWCNPISGHNTLYWYLQNLGQGPELLIRYENEEAVDDSQLPKDRFSAERLKGVDSTLKIQPAELGDSAVYLCASSLEPWVWTRGSYNEQFFGPGTRLTVL.

This clone came up a few times. The rearrangement links TRBV25-1 to TRBJ2-5, with TRBD1 as a possible D gene (6 bases). The CDR3 length is 14 residues. The germline gives CDR1 MGHDK, CDR2 SYGVNS. The V end lost 8 bases, the J end lost 5 bases, and 18 bases lay between the germline ends. CDR3 nucleotides: TGTGCCAGCGGGGGCTACGGGACGGGTGAGACCCAGTACTTC. The encoded protein is CASGGYGTGETQYF.